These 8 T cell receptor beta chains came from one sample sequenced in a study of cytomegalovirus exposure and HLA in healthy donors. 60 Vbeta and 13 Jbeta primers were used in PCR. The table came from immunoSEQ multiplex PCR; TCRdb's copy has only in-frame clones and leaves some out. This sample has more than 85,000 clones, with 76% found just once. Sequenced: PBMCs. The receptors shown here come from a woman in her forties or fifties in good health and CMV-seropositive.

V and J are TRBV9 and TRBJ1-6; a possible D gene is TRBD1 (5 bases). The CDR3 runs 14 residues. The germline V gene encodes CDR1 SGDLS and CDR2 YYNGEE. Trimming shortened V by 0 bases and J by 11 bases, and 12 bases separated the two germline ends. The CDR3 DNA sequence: TGTGCCAGCAGCGTAGCTGGGGCGGAGCCACCCCTCCACTTT. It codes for CASSVAGAEPPLHF.

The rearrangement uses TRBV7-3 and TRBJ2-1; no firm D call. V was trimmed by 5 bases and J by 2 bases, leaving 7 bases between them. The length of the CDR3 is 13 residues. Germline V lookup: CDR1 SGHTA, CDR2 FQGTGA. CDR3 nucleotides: TGTGCCAGCAGCCGAACTGCCTACAATGAGCAGTTCTTC. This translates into CASSRTAYNEQFF.

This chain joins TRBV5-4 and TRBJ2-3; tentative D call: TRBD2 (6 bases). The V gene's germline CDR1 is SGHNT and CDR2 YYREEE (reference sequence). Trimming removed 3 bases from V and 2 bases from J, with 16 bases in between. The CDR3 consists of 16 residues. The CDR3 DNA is TGTGCCAGCAGCTGGGGGAGTAGCGGTACCACAGATACGCAGTATTTT. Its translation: CASSWGSSGTTDTQYF.

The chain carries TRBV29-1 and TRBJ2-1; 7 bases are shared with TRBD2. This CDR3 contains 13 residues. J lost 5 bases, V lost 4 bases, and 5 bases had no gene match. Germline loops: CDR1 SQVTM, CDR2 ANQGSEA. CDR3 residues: CSVAPSGDNEQFF. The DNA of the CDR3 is TGCAGCGTTGCGCCTAGCGGTGACAATGAGCAGTTCTTC.

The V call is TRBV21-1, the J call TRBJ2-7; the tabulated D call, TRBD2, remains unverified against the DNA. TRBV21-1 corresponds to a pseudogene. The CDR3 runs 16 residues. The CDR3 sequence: CASSQRPSGETYEQYF. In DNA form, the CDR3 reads TGTGCCAGCAGCCAAAGGCCCAGCGGGGAGACCTACGAGCAGTACTTC.

This CDR3 is CASSGQQGWEQYF. CDR3 bases: TGTGCCAGCAGCGGTCAACAGGGGTGGGAGCAGTACTTC. The chain joins TRBV7-9 to TRBJ2-7; 7 bases match TRBD1. Trimming cost V 5 bases and J 7 bases; bases outside gene matches: 8. The CDR3 has 13 residues. Germline-derived CDR1 and CDR2 are SEHNR and FQNEAQ (reference sequence).

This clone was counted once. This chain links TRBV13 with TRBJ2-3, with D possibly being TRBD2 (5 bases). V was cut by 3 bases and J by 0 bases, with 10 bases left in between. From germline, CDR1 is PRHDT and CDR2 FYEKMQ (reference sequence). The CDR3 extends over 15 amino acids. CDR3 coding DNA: TGTGCCAGCAGCTTCGGCGAGCGGAGCACAGATACGCAGTATTTT. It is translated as CASSFGERSTDTQYF.

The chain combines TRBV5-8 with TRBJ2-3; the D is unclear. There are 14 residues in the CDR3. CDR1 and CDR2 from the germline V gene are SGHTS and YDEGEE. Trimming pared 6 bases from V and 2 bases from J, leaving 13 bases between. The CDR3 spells CASMLMPYTDTQYF. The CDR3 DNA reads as TGTGCCAGCATGCTGATGCCCTACACAGATACGCAGTATTTT.